The rows below give T cell receptor beta chains drawn from one sample of a study of Tregs in tolerant kidney transplant recipients. Measured with immunoSEQ multiplex PCR; TCRdb has only the in-frame clones, and not every one. Found here are around 61,000 clones, about 83% of them singletons; the top ten hold approximately 4.7%. Material for sequencing was CD4+ T cells from blood. The receptors shown here come from a human donor in good health. Both conserved end residues are part of each CDR3. The D gene is left open where the match is weak. Only part of the rows carry a size: once, few, many, or a class if the clone is expanded.

v_gene,d_gene,j_gene,abundance,CDR3nt,CDR3aa
TRBV7-9,TRBD2,TRBJ2-1,-,TGTGCCAGCAGCAGCGGTGGACTAGCGGGAGCGTACAATGAGCAGTTCTTC,CASSSGGLAGAYNEQFF
TRBV7-9,TRBD1,TRBJ1-1,-,TGTGCCAGCAGCTGGGGACAGGGGTCCTCTGAAGCTTTCTTT,CASSWGQGSSEAFF
TRBV30,-,TRBJ2-7,few,TGTGCCTGGGGTCCGCTTCACGGCAACCGAAGGCGTAACGAGCAGTACTTC,CAWGPLHGNRRRNEQYF
TRBV19,-,TRBJ2-5,-,TGTGCCAGTAGTATGGGGGCGGGTGCAGAGACCCAGTACTTC,CASSMGAGAETQYF
TRBV25-1,-,TRBJ2-2,-,TGTGCCAGCAGCCTAACCGGGGAGCTGTTTTTT,CASSLTGELFF
TRBV2,-,TRBJ2-2,-,TGTGCCAGCAGTGGGATCGGTGACACCGGGGAGCTGTTTTTT,CASSGIGDTGELFF
TRBV19,-,TRBJ1-1,-,TGTGCCAGTAGTCCCAGGAGTTTAAGTGAAGCTTTCTTT,CASSPRSLSEAFF
TRBV9,TRBD1,TRBJ2-6,-,TGTGCCAGCAGCCCCACAGGGGGTGCTGGGGCCAACGTCCTGACTTTC,CASSPTGGAGANVLTF
TRBV11-2,-,TRBJ1-2,-,TGTGCCAGCAGCGTTAGCCCTGGGGAGCGATATGGCTACACCTTC,CASSVSPGERYGYTF
TRBV6-5,-,TRBJ1-4,-,TGTGCCACCGCCCGGACGGGGGGCGAAAAACTGTTTTTT,CATARTGGEKLFF
TRBV5-1,TRBD2,TRBJ2-5,few,TGCGCCAGCAGCTTGGATCTAGCGGGAGGGAAGACCCAGTACTTC,CASSLDLAGGKTQYF
TRBV7-3,-,TRBJ1-2,once,TGTGCCAGCAGCTTACACGCGGACGGCTATGGCTACACCTTC,CASSLHADGYGYTF
TRBV7-2,-,TRBJ2-2,-,TGTGCCAGCAGCTGGACAGTAACGAACACCGGGGAGCTGTTTTTT,CASSWTVTNTGELFF
TRBV7-8,-,TRBJ2-5,-,TGTGCCAGCAGACGCGATTTTCAAGACGTGGCTTACTTC,CASRRDFQDVAYF
TRBV25-1,TRBD2,TRBJ2-1,-,TGTGCCAGCAGTGACCCGAAGACTAGCGGGAGCTATGAGCAGTTCTTC,CASSDPKTSGSYEQFF
TRBV10-3,TRBD2,TRBJ2-1,-,TGTGCCACCGGACTAGCGGGTAACAATGAGCAGTTCTTC,CATGLAGNNEQFF
TRBV15,-,TRBJ2-5,-,TGTGCCACCAGCAGAGATATGCTAGCGCAAGAGACCCAGTACTTC,CATSRDMLAQETQYF
TRBV4-3,-,TRBJ1-4,-,TGCGCCAGCAGCCAAGATTTAGGGAGACTTAGAGAAAAACTGTTTTTT,CASSQDLGRLREKLFF
TRBV28,TRBD2,TRBJ2-1,-,TGTGCCAGCAGTTTCGCCGGGACTATAAATGAGCAGTTCTTC,CASSFAGTINEQFF
TRBV27,-,TRBJ1-2,-,TGTGCCAGCAGTTCCGGGGGGGACTATGGCTACACCTTC,CASSSGGDYGYTF
TRBV6-5,-,TRBJ2-7,once,TGTGCCAGCAGTTACTCCGATGGGCTAGCCTACGAGCAGTACTTC,CASSYSDGLAYEQYF
TRBV2,-,TRBJ1-2,few,TGTGCCAGTACCCAGGATGGCTACACCTTC,CASTQDGYTF
TRBV2,-,TRBJ2-2,-,TGTGCCAGCAGTTGGAGGAGTGTCGGGGAGCTGTTTTTT,CASSWRSVGELFF
TRBV5-1,-,TRBJ2-7,-,TGCGCCAGCAGCTTGATGGTGGGAAAAGGCTACGAGCAGTACTTC,CASSLMVGKGYEQYF
TRBV4-2,TRBD1,TRBJ2-3,-,TGTGCCAGCAGCCAAGATCCTACCGGACAGGGGGGATCAGATACGCAGTATTTT,CASSQDPTGQGGSDTQYF
TRBV18,-,TRBJ2-3,-,TGTGCCAGCTCACCGCTGACTAGCACAGATACGCAGTATTTT,CASSPLTSTDTQYF
TRBV6-5,TRBD1,TRBJ2-7,-,TGTGCCAGCAGTAGGCCGGGACAGAGCTCCTACGAGCAGTACTTC,CASSRPGQSSYEQYF
TRBV18,-,TRBJ1-6,-,TGTGCCAGCTCACCCGACCGTAATTCACCCCTCCACTTT,CASSPDRNSPLHF
TRBV6-5,-,TRBJ2-5,-,TGTGCCAGCAATGAGGGCGGGCGTGAAGAGACCCAGTACTTC,CASNEGGREETQYF
TRBV6-1,-,TRBJ2-1,-,TGTGCCAGCAGCGCGATGGATTACAATGAGCAGTTCTTC,CASSAMDYNEQFF
TRBV5-1,-,TRBJ2-3,-,TGCGCCAGCAGCCCGGTTAGGGATACGCAGTATTTT,CASSPVRDTQYF
TRBV7-9,TRBD2,TRBJ2-1,-,TGTGCCAGCAGCTTAAGGCTAGCGGGAGCCCACAATGAGCAGTTCTTC,CASSLRLAGAHNEQFF
TRBV12-5,-,TRBJ1-1,once,TGTGCTAGTGGTTTGGATAGGGCGAGAGGCACTGAAGCTTTCTTT,CASGLDRARGTEAFF
TRBV19,TRBD1,TRBJ1-2,once,TGTGCCACCTACGCGGCAGGGGGAAGGGTAAGGTATGGCTACACCTTC,CATYAAGGRVRYGYTF
TRBV7-2,TRBD1,TRBJ1-1,-,TGTGCCAGCAGCCTCTCCGGGGCAGGGGGTTTTGAAGCTTTCTTT,CASSLSGAGGFEAFF
TRBV6-6,-,TRBJ2-1,-,TGTGCCAGCAGGAGGGGGAGGGCCAATGAGCAGTTCTTC,CASRRGRANEQFF
TRBV7-9,-,TRBJ2-6,-,TGTGCCAGCAGCTTAATCGTCCGCTCTGGGGCCAACGTCCTGACTTTC,CASSLIVRSGANVLTF
TRBV6-5,-,TRBJ2-7,-,TGTGCCAGCAGACTACGACAGGCTCCCCGAGTGTACTTC,CASRLRQAPRVYF
TRBV6-5,-,TRBJ1-2,-,TGTGCCAGCAGTTACGGTGCGGAGTCTCGAGGCTACACCTTC,CASSYGAESRGYTF
TRBV29-1,-,TRBJ2-3,-,TGCAGCGGGGACCAGGCAGATACGCAGTATTTT,CSGDQADTQYF
TRBV2,-,TRBJ1-5,-,TGTGCCAGCAGTGGTGAGGACTCGTTGCCCCAGCATTTT,CASSGEDSLPQHF
TRBV19,-,TRBJ1-5,-,TGTGCCAGTAGTATAGTCCGGGGGGCCGTCAATCAGCCCCAGCATTTT,CASSIVRGAVNQPQHF
TRBV5-4,-,TRBJ1-3,few,TGTGCCAGCAAGGAGATTCCTGGAAACACCATATATTTT,CASKEIPGNTIYF
TRBV15,-,TRBJ1-3,few,TGTGCCACCAGCAGAGATCTGGGGCGGGAAAACACCATATATTTT,CATSRDLGRENTIYF
TRBV7-8,-,TRBJ1-5,-,TGTGCCAGCAGCTTAGCATCTCGGGGCAATCAGCCCCAGCATTTT,CASSLASRGNQPQHF
TRBV5-1,-,TRBJ2-1,-,TGCGCCAGCAGCTCCTCTCGGGGCCGCACGACGTACAATGAGCAGTTCTTC,CASSSSRGRTTYNEQFF
TRBV14,-,TRBJ2-1,-,TGTGCCAGCAGCCAAGTGGACTTTTACAATGAGCAGTTCTTC,CASSQVDFYNEQFF
TRBV7-9,-,TRBJ1-4,-,TGTGCCAGCAGCCTGTCAGGTGCTACTACTAATGAAAAACTGTTTTTT,CASSLSGATTNEKLFF
TRBV6-5,-,TRBJ2-7,-,TGTGCCAGCAGTTCGACAGGAGTGCACGAGCAGTACTTC,CASSSTGVHEQYF
TRBV9,-,TRBJ2-3,-,TGTGCCAGCAGCGGGACATCCACAGATACGCAGTATTTT,CASSGTSTDTQYF
TRBV6-1,TRBD2,TRBJ2-3,-,TGTGCCAGCAGTGGACTAGCGGGAGGAGATACGCAGTATTTT,CASSGLAGGDTQYF
TRBV5-5,TRBD1,TRBJ1-5,-,TGTGCCAGCAGCCCCCCCGGGACAGGTTGGCCCCAGCATTTT,CASSPPGTGWPQHF
TRBV7-6,-,TRBJ1-1,-,TGTGCCAGCAGCTTAGCGTTTGGCAGTGAAGCTTTCTTT,CASSLAFGSEAFF
TRBV27,TRBD2,TRBJ2-7,-,TGTGCCAGCAGTTCCGGACTAGCGGGAGGGAGCTCCTACGAGCAGTACTTC,CASSSGLAGGSSYEQYF
TRBV6-5,-,TRBJ2-1,-,TGTGCCAGCAGTTACTCGGTCTCCTACAATGAGCAGTTCTTC,CASSYSVSYNEQFF
TRBV7-2,TRBD1,TRBJ1-5,few,TGTGCCAGCAGCCAGGCCCCTTACAGGGGGCGGGGCAATCAGCCCCAGCATTTT,CASSQAPYRGRGNQPQHF
TRBV30,-,TRBJ1-2,few,TGTGCCTGGAGAGAGGTTGGCTACACCTTC,CAWREVGYTF
TRBV4-1,-,TRBJ1-1,-,TGCGCCAGCAGCCATCGAGTTATGGGCGGCATGAACACTGAAGCTTTCTTT,CASSHRVMGGMNTEAFF
TRBV5-6,TRBD1,TRBJ1-1,-,TGTGCCAGCAGCCGGGGACAGTCGAACACTGAAGCTTTCTTT,CASSRGQSNTEAFF